This T cell receptor beta chain was documented in a study of cytomegalovirus exposure and HLA in healthy donors. This table comes from immunoSEQ multiplex PCR, and its TCRdb copy is limited to in-frame clones, with some not included. The sample yields some 110,000 clones, 88% seen once. Trimming cost V 0 bases and J 0 bases, with 13 bases left between them. Germline V gives CDR1 SGDLS, CDR2 YYNGEE. There are 16 residues in the CDR3. The chain employs TRBV9 and TRBJ2-7, with a possible D match to TRBD1 (6 bases). The sequence was obtained from a woman between 18 and 30 years old in good health and CMV-seropositive. The sequencing sample was made of PBMCs. CDR3 amino acids: CASSVVGQLSSYEQYF. CDR3 in DNA: TGTGCCAGCAGCGTAGTAGGACAGTTAAGCTCCTACGAGCAGTACTTC.